Presented here are 21 T cell receptor beta chains from one specimen sequenced in a study of molecular identifiers for immune sequencing clone quantification. TCRdb redid the calling of the PCR reads with MiXCR, one entry per CDR3 protein. This table holds 400,000 to 600,000 distinct CDR3 sequences, about 26% found once. The sequenced sample consisted of naive CD8+ T cells from blood, with Jurkat cell RNA spiked in. Subset indicated: FACS-sorted CD8+CD4-CCR7+CD45RA+ naive T cells. These TCRs come from a human donor in good health. Some libraries in this study had Jurkat cell RNA spiked in.

The DNA for the CDR3 is TGTGCCAGCAGTAAGAAACCGGACAGGCCTAGCACAGATACGCAGTATTTT. Translating it yields CASSKKPDRPSTDTQYF. The chain employs TRBV2 and TRBJ2-3, with 7 bases fitting TRBD1. Germline V gene lookup returns CDR1 SNHLY and CDR2 FYNNEI. The CDR3 has 17 amino acids. J gave up 0 bases and V 5 bases, and 11 bases lay outside the gene matches.

This clonotype was observed a few times. This chain joins TRBV19 and TRBJ2-1; D uncertain. CDR1 is LNHDA, CDR2 SQIVND, per germline (reference sequence). Trimming left V 3 bases short and J 5 bases short, with 5 bases between. This CDR3 contains 12 residues. The CDR3 here is CASSISDNEQFF. The CDR3 DNA follows: TGTGCCAGTAGTATCTCAGACAATGAGCAGTTCTTC.

The chain combines TRBV2 with TRBJ1-1, with a weak D call TRBD1 (6 bases). With 6 bases removed from V and 10 bases from J, the gap between germline ends came to 18 bases. The CDR3 spans 13 residues. CDR1 is SNHLY, CDR2 FYNNEI, per germline. The CDR3 is CASRETGKAAAFF. CDR3 nucleotides: TGTGCCAGCAGGGAGACAGGAAAGGCTGCAGCTTTCTTT.

The rearrangement uses TRBV29-1 and TRBJ1-2, with D unresolved. Germline CDR1 and CDR2: SQVTM and ANQGSEA. The CDR3 is 13 amino acids. V was trimmed by 4 bases and J by 3 bases, leaving 12 bases between them. The CDR3 here is CSVVPGSHYGYTF. For the CDR3, the DNA is TGCAGCGTTGTTCCGGGATCTCACTATGGCTACACCTTC.

The chain links TRBV11-2 to TRBJ2-2, with 10 bases fitting TRBD2. Germline V lookup: CDR1 SGHAT, CDR2 FQNNGV. With V trimmed by 3 bases and J by 4 bases, 2 bases remained unmatched. There are 15 residues in the CDR3. The CDR3 DNA is TGTGCCAGCAGCTTCAGCGGGAGGGCCACCGGGGAGCTGTTTTTT. It translates to CASSFSGRATGELFF.

This clonotype was recorded many times. The chain links TRBV7-9 to TRBJ2-5, with 8 nucleotides matching TRBD2. The CDR3 is 16 amino acids. V dropped 6 bases and J dropped 5; count of bases not matched to a gene: 14. Germline CDR1 is SEHNR and CDR2 is FQNEAQ (reference sequence). Here the CDR3 DNA reads TGTGCCAGCAGTTTCACTAGCGGACCCCTTCCGGAGACCCAGTACTTC. Translating it yields CASSFTSGPLPETQYF.

As concerns this clonotype: One junction end disagrees with the germline gene, perhaps due to a read error. The chain is built from TRBV6-2 or TRBV6-3 and TRBJ2-5; weak D call: TRBD2 (6 bases). Per the germline V gene, CDR1 is MNHEY and CDR2 is SVGEGT. The CDR3 length is 15 residues. The CDR3 nucleotides read TGTGCCAGCAGTTACGGCGGAGCGTTGGGGGGAGCCTCGACCTTC. Protein: CASSYGGALGGASTF.

V gene TRBV7-9 combines with J gene TRBJ1-5; 7 bases align to TRBD1. CDR3 length: 16 amino acids. Germline V gene sequence: CDR1 SEHNR, CDR2 FQNEAQ (reference sequence). V lost 1 base to trimming and J lost 3 bases; unmatched junction nucleotides: 6. CDR3 sequence reads: CASSLERQGLNQPQHF. In DNA form, the CDR3 reads TGTGCCAGCAGCTTAGAGAGACAGGGCCTCAATCAGCCCCAGCATTTT.

The table lists this clonotype with a few counts. This chain links TRBV6-5 with TRBJ1-1; a weak D match, TRBD1 (6 bases). CDR1 MNHEY and CDR2 SVGAGI come from the germline V gene. The V end lost 6 bases, the J end lost 1 base, and 15 bases lay between the germline ends. This CDR3 contains 15 residues. The CDR3 DNA is TGTGCCAGCAGCCAGGAGGGGGTCGCGAACACTGAAGCTTTCTTT. Protein product: CASSQEGVANTEAFF.

As for this clonotype: Mismatch with germline at one junction end may stem from a read error. The chain employs TRBV9 and TRBJ1-2; 7 bases match TRBD1. Germline values: CDR1 SGDLS, CDR2 YYNGEE. The CDR3 runs to 17 residues. The CDR3 protein is CAGSVGGRVGVYNGYTF. The CDR3 coding sequence is TGTGCCGGCAGCGTAGGGGGCCGGGTTGGAGTTTATAATGGCTACACCTTC.

Details on this clonotype: The junction differs from germline at one of its ends, possibly a read error. The gene calls are TRBV12-3 or TRBV12-4 and TRBJ2-3, with D unresolved. The CDR3 has 13 residues. The chain's CDR3 is CAGSLLSTDTQYF. The CDR3 region has the DNA TGTGCCGGCAGCCTTCTTAGCACAGATACGCAGTATTTT.

In this sample, this clonotype turned up a few times. This chain uses TRBV29-1 with TRBJ2-1, with 7 positions matching TRBD2. J was trimmed by 5 bases and V by 2 bases; bases with no gene match: 12. The CDR3 sequence is 16 residues long. Germline V gene sequence: CDR1 SQVTM, CDR2 ANQGSEA. The CDR3 coding sequence is TGCAGCGTTGAACTTTTTGGTAGCGGGCTCGACAATGAGCAGTTCTTC. Translation: CSVELFGSGLDNEQFF.

This clonotype was detected ten times or more. V gene TRBV5-6 combines with J gene TRBJ2-3; D tentatively fits TRBD1 or TRBD2 (5 bases each). Trimming stripped 0 bases from V and 15 bases from J, with 14 bases between. Looked up from germline, CDR1 is SGHDT and CDR2 is YYEEEE. The CDR3 runs to 12 residues. The CDR3 sequence: CASSLVGRDEYF. The CDR3 coding sequence is TGTGCCAGCAGCTTGGTCGGCCGGGACGAATATTTT.

J is TRBJ2-3 and V is TRBV7-3, with D possibly matching TRBD2 (5 bases). V gave up 3 bases and J gave up 4 bases, with 14 bases separating them. This CDR3 has 15 residues. Germline CDR1 SGHTA, CDR2 FQGTGA. CDR3 residues: CASSFGATRADTQYF. Here the CDR3 DNA reads TGTGCCAGCAGCTTTGGAGCGACGAGGGCAGATACGCAGTATTTT.

The rearrangement uses TRBV12-3 or TRBV12-4 and TRBJ1-5, with 7 bases that match TRBD1. Trimming removed 4 bases from V and 1 base from J; junction bases left unmatched: 4. This CDR3 is built from 15 residues. The CDR3 reads CASSSTGQSNQPQHF. DNA for the CDR3: TGTGCCAGCAGTTCGACAGGGCAAAGCAATCAGCCCCAGCATTTT.

Many counts were recorded for this clonotype. The CDR3, as DNA: TGTGCCAGCAGCTACGGACAGGGGGCCGCAGATACGCAGTATTTT. It codes for CASSYGQGAADTQYF. V is TRBV7-9 and J is TRBJ2-3, with 11 bases aligning to TRBD1. The junction had 4 bases not matched to a gene; V was cut back by 4 bases and J by 4 bases. Germline CDR1 and CDR2: SEHNR and FQNEAQ (reference sequence). The CDR3 runs 15 residues.

The sample holds a few counts of this clonotype. V gene TRBV11-2 combines with J gene TRBJ2-5; possibly TRBD2 for D (7 bases). The germline V gene has CDR1 SGHAT and CDR2 FQNNGV. CDR3 length: 16 amino acids. V was trimmed by 8 bases and J by 2 bases, leaving 21 bases between them. The CDR3 reads CASGAWASGQQETQYF. The CDR3 coding sequence is TGTGCCAGCGGGGCGTGGGCTAGCGGACAGCAAGAGACCCAGTACTTC.

The chain uses TRBV28 and TRBJ2-3, with TRBD2 matching over 9 bases. CDR1 and CDR2 from the germline V gene are MDHEN and SYDVKM. V lost 6 bases to trimming and J lost 0 bases; unmatched junction nucleotides: 4. The CDR3 runs 15 residues. The CDR3 bases are TGTGCCAGCAGGCCAACTAGCGGGAGCACAGATACGCAGTATTTT. Its translation is CASRPTSGSTDTQYF.

The sample holds many counts of this clonotype. The V gene is TRBV3-1, the J gene TRBJ2-7; no firm D call. The germline CDR1 and CDR2 sequences are LGHDT and YNNKEL (reference sequence). CDR3 length equals 12 residues. Trimming pared 1 base from V and 6 bases from J, leaving 7 bases between. CDR3 nucleotides: TGTGCCAGCAGCCAAGGAGCCGCCGAGCAGTACTTC. As protein: CASSQGAAEQYF.

The V and J genes are TRBV7-9 and TRBJ1-1; D unclear. The germline gives CDR1 SEHNR, CDR2 FQNEAQ (reference sequence). The V end was cut by 7 bases, the J end by 0 bases, with 15 bases between. The CDR3 runs 15 residues. CDR3 sequence (DNA): TGTGCCAGCACGGAGGACTATGACATGAACACTGAAGCTTTCTTT. Protein: CASTEDYDMNTEAFF.

The CDR3 DNA reads TGCAGCGTCCCGGTGAACACTGAAGCTTTCTTT. Its protein product is CSVPVNTEAFF. V is TRBV29-1 and J is TRBJ1-1, with D hard to call. Trimming left V 6 bases short and J 0 bases short, with 5 bases between. CDR3 length equals 11 residues. Germline CDR1 and CDR2: SQVTM and ANQGSEA.